The rows below give T cell receptor beta chains drawn from one sample of a study of shared clonotypes between healthy human individuals. Sequencing used immunoSEQ multiplex PCR; TCRdb keeps in-frame clones, though not all of them. The profile shows 2 million to 2.5 million clones, 80% to 95% of them singletons. Sequencing was carried out using naive CD4+ T cells from PBMCs. Every receptor here comes from a man aged 18 to 35 in good health. Some clones in this sample may be carry-over from other donors' samples. CDR3s include the opening cysteine and the closing phenylalanine or tryptophan. The D gene is left open where the match is weak. Where a row states a size, it is once, few, many or the class of an expanded clone; other rows omit it.

>TRBD2|NA|TRBJ2-7|TRBV30
TGTGCCTGGAGGACGACGGGAGGGTACGAGCAGTACTTC
CAWRTTGGYEQYF
>NA|few|TRBJ1-5|TRBV28
TGTGCCAGCAGTACGGAGGGTGGCAATCAGCCCCAGCATTTT
CASSTEGGNQPQHF
>TRBD1|NA|TRBJ1-1|TRBV9
TGTGCCAGCAGCTCGACAGGGGGTAGCACTGAAGCTTTCTTT
CASSSTGGSTEAFF
>NA|NA|TRBJ1-4|TRBV28
TGTGCCAGCAGTTTTCCAGGGGAAAAACTGTTTTTT
CASSFPGEKLFF
>NA|NA|TRBJ1-5|TRBV28
TGTGCCAGCAGTCCAGGGCACCAGCCCCAGCATTTT
CASSPGHQPQHF
>NA|NA|TRBJ2-7|TRBV7-9
TGTGCCAGCAGCTTAGTTTACGGGAATTACGAGCAGTACTTC
CASSLVYGNYEQYF
>TRBD2|NA|TRBJ2-2|TRBV5-1
TGCGCCAGCAGCCCCGGACTAGCGGGAGTGCACACCGGGGAGCTGTTTTTT
CASSPGLAGVHTGELFF
>NA|few|TRBJ1-5|TRBV28
TGTGCCAGCAGTTTAGAGGGAATCAATCAGCCCCAGCATTTT
CASSLEGINQPQHF
>NA|NA|TRBJ1-4|TRBV7-9
TGTGCCAGCAGCCCACCCTTGGGGAAGGGTCTAGAAAAACTGTTTTTT
CASSPPLGKGLEKLFF
>NA|NA|TRBJ2-5|TRBV28
TGTGCCAGCAATCTCCAGGGGGAGACCCAGTACTTC
CASNLQGETQYF
>NA|NA|TRBJ1-5|TRBV6-5
TGTGCCAGCAGTTACTCCCCAGGGACAAATCAGCCCCAGCATTTT
CASSYSPGTNQPQHF
>NA|NA|TRBJ2-2|TRBV28
TGTGCCAGCAGTTTAGGCACCGGGGAGCTGTTTTTT
CASSLGTGELFF
>TRBD1|NA|TRBJ2-7|TRBV4-1
TGCGCCAGCAGCCAACTCCGGGACAGGTTTTACGAGCAGTACTTC
CASSQLRDRFYEQYF
>NA|NA|TRBJ2-3|TRBV7-2
TGTGCCAGCAGCTTAGCGGCGACAGGTAGAACAGATACGCAGTATTTT
CASSLAATGRTDTQYF
>TRBD1|once|TRBJ2-7|TRBV15
TGTGCCACCAAGGCGACAGGGGGCATCTACGAGCAGTACTTC
CATKATGGIYEQYF
>TRBD1|NA|TRBJ2-3|TRBV7-9
TGTGCCAGCAGCTTCCAGGGGGCGAGCACAGATACGCAGTATTTT
CASSFQGASTDTQYF
>NA|once|TRBJ2-5|TRBV6-5
TGTGCCAGCAGCTGGACAGTCAGAGGGACCCAGTACTTC
CASSWTVRGTQYF
>NA|NA|TRBJ2-2|TRBV7-7
TGTGCCACCAGGGCGACCACATACAACACCGGGGAGCTGTTTTTT
CATRATTYNTGELFF
>NA|NA|TRBJ1-1|TRBV18
TGTGCCAGCTCTATCGATGTAGGACTGACCCCTGAAGCTTTCTTT
CASSIDVGLTPEAFF
>TRBD1|NA|TRBJ2-7|TRBV18
TGTGCCAGCTCCCGTGGGACAGGACCCTCCTACGAGCAGTACTTC
CASSRGTGPSYEQYF
>NA|NA|TRBJ1-5|TRBV2
TGTGCCAGCAGTGAAGGGAGAGGGGATCAGCCCCAGCATTTT
CASSEGRGDQPQHF
>NA|once|TRBJ1-5|TRBV6-5
TGTGCCAGTCGAGGCAGGGGAGTCAATCAGCCCCAGCATTTT
CASRGRGVNQPQHF
>NA|few|TRBJ2-2|TRBV5-1
TGCGCCAGCAGCTTTGCGGTCGGGGAGCTGTTTTTT
CASSFAVGELFF
>NA|NA|TRBJ2-3|TRBV7-3
TGTGCCAGCAGCTTCGACCGCACAGATACGCAGTATTTT
CASSFDRTDTQYF
>NA|NA|TRBJ2-5|TRBV5-1
TGCGCCAGCAGCTTGGTCGTGGGAACCTTACAAGAGACCCAGTACTTC
CASSLVVGTLQETQYF
>TRBD1|NA|TRBJ2-2|TRBV6-4
TGTGCCAGCAGAGGACAGGGAACGAACACCGGGGAGCTGTTTTTT
CASRGQGTNTGELFF
>NA|once|TRBJ1-5|TRBV19
TGTGCCAGTAGTATCAGGTCGGGGTATCGCAATCAGCCCCAGCATTTT
CASSIRSGYRNQPQHF
>NA|NA|TRBJ1-1|TRBV27
TGTGCCAGCAGTTGGGGGGCAGGAGCTTTCTTT
CASSWGAGAFF
>NA|NA|TRBJ2-5|TRBV5-4
TGTGCCAGCAGCACAAACCGGGACGGAGAAGAGACCCAGTACTTC
CASSTNRDGEETQYF
>NA|NA|TRBJ2-1|TRBV14
TGTGCCAGCAGCCAAGACGCACAGTCGGTCGTCTACAATGAGCAGTTCTTC
CASSQDAQSVVYNEQFF
>NA|few|TRBJ1-5|TRBV2
TGTGCCAGCACCGTGCAGGGGCCACAGCCCCAGCATTTT
CASTVQGPQPQHF
>NA|NA|TRBJ1-1|TRBV7-9
TGTGCCAGCAGAACCTCAGGCGGCACTGAAGCTTTCTTT
CASRTSGGTEAFF
>NA|NA|TRBJ2-3|TRBV27
TGTGCCAGCGGTTGGGGAGGTACGCAGTATTTT
CASGWGGTQYF
>NA|NA|TRBJ2-7|TRBV29-1
TGCAGCGTTTCGACGGCGTCCTACGAGCAGTACTTC
CSVSTASYEQYF
>NA|once|TRBJ2-5|TRBV7-2
TGTGCCAGCAGCTTAGCGGCCGAGGCGGGGTACGGAGGGACCCAGTACTTC
CASSLAAEAGYGGTQYF
>NA|NA|TRBJ1-2|TRBV6-1
TGTGCCAGCAGTACAGGGTACGACGGCTACACCTTC
CASSTGYDGYTF
>TRBD2|NA|TRBJ2-1|TRBV11-3
TGTGCCAGCAGCTTAGATCATTGGGGACTAGCGGGAGATGACAATGAGCAGTTCTTC
CASSLDHWGLAGDDNEQFF
>NA|NA|TRBJ2-5|TRBV6-1
TGTGCCAGCAGTCGTTGGAGGAATTTTGGGGAGACCCAGTACTTC
CASSRWRNFGETQYF
>TRBD2|NA|TRBJ2-7|TRBV29-1
TGCAGCGTCCGGGGGGTGGACGAGCAGTACTTC
CSVRGVDEQYF
>TRBD2|NA|TRBJ2-5|TRBV2
TGTGCCATGAACAGGGCTAGCGGGAGGGGTGAGACCCAGTACTTC
CAMNRASGRGETQYF
>NA|NA|TRBJ1-1|TRBV11-2
TGTGCCAGCAGCTTAGGGGGTAACACTGAAGCTTTCTTT
CASSLGGNTEAFF
>TRBD2|NA|TRBJ2-1|TRBV10-3
TGTGCCATCAGTGAGCCGGTCGGGGGGAGCAGGAGCTCCTACAATGAGCAGTTCTTC
CAISEPVGGSRSSYNEQFF
>TRBD1|once|TRBJ2-1|TRBV6-4
TGTGCCAGCAGTACTCAGACAGGGTTCGAGCAGTTCTTC
CASSTQTGFEQFF